These 16 T cell receptor beta chains were sequenced from one sample in a study of T-cell memory formation after mild COVID-19. TCRdb re-derived calls from the 5' RACE reads in MiXCR, one entry per CDR3 protein. The data show roughly 480,000 distinct CDR3 sequences, roughly 25% seen once. Sequenced sample: PBMCs or a T cell subset sorted from them (not recorded which). The source is an adult woman who had mild COVID-19 (a few samples of this study predate the infection). Cell type and time point are not known.

The chain is built from TRBV5-1 and TRBJ2-2, with D uncertain. CDR3 size: 17 residues. CDR1 is SGHRS and CDR2 is YFSETQ in the germline V gene. V was cut by 4 bases and J by 5 bases, with 21 bases left in between. CDR3 bases: TGCGCCAGCAGCCTCTCCTACAGCCATCGGGCAACCGGGGAGCTGTTTTTT. The encoded protein is CASSLSYSHRATGELFF.

This clonotype appeared a few times. The chain combines TRBV12-3 or TRBV12-4 with TRBJ2-1; weak D call: TRBD2 (6 bases). This CDR3 region has 16 residues. V dropped 6 bases and J dropped 4 bases, with 19 bases sitting between them. The CDR3 is CASSPAGLAGYNEQFF. CDR3 sequence (DNA): TGTGCCAGCAGCCCCGCGGGACTTGCCGGATACAATGAGCAGTTCTTC.

This clonotype was found a few times. The chain links TRBV4-1 to TRBJ2-5; weak D call: TRBD2 (6 bases). The CDR3 extends over 14 amino acids. Trimming took off 0 bases at V and 5 bases at J, with 10 bases between the two ends. Germline V gene lookup returns CDR1 MGHRA and CDR2 YSYEKL. CDR3 in amino acids: CASSQEQAGETQYF. The CDR3, as DNA: TGCGCCAGCAGCCAAGAGCAGGCGGGGGAGACCCAGTACTTC.

There are a few counts of this clonotype. The V and J genes are TRBV30 and TRBJ2-4; D unclear. This CDR3 is 11 amino acids long. The germline V gene encodes CDR1 GTSNPN and CDR2 SVGIG (reference sequence). Between the trimmed V and J ends, which lost 1 base and 12 bases, there was a span of 10 bases. CDR3 in DNA: TGTGCCTGGAGTGCCTCAGGAGCTCAGTACTTC. Its translation: CAWSASGAQYF.

The V gene is TRBV30, the J gene TRBJ2-3; 8 positions match TRBD1. Germline V gene data show CDR1 as GTSNPN and CDR2 as SVGIG (reference sequence). CDR3 length equals 15 residues. V lost 5 bases, J lost 5 bases, and 12 bases stayed unmatched. The CDR3 bases are TGTGCCTGGGGGCGGACAGGGCTGAAGGGAGATACGCAGTATTTT. Protein sequence: CAWGRTGLKGDTQYF.

The chain carries TRBV29-1 and TRBJ1-2, with D uncertain. This CDR3 region has 13 residues. The germline CDR1 and CDR2 sequences are SQVTM and ANQGSEA. Trimming took 6 bases from V and 3 from J, leaving 14 bases between them. For the CDR3, the DNA is TGCAGCGTCTCGACCCGAGGGTACTATGGCTACACCTTC. Translating gives CSVSTRGYYGYTF.

CDR3 sequence: CASSYSGTFLYEQYF. DNA for the CDR3: TGTGCCAGCAGTTATTCCGGGACATTCCTCTACGAGCAGTACTTC. The V and J genes are TRBV6-5 and TRBJ2-7, with TRBD1 as a possible D gene (6 bases). Per the germline V gene, CDR1 is MNHEY and CDR2 is SVGAGI. The CDR3 totals 15 residues. Trimming stripped 3 bases from V and 3 bases from J, with 15 bases between.

V and J are TRBV20-1 and TRBJ2-2; the D gene is possibly TRBD1 (7 bases). CDR1 is DFQATT and CDR2 is SNEGSKA in the germline V gene (reference sequence). V was clipped by 4 bases and J by 1 base, with 19 bases between them. The CDR3 loop spans 17 amino acids. This chain's CDR3 is CSATWRGLIGNTGELFF. CDR3 DNA sequence: TGCAGTGCTACTTGGAGGGGGCTAATTGGGAACACCGGGGAGCTGTTTTTT.

V usage is TRBV2 and J usage is TRBJ1-1; D gene unclear. This CDR3 spans 15 amino acids. V shed 6 bases and J shed 3 bases, with 17 bases lying between them. In germline, CDR1 is SNHLY, CDR2 FYNNEI. CDR3 region: CASRERWNLDTEAFF. The CDR3, as DNA: TGTGCCAGCAGGGAAAGATGGAATCTGGACACTGAAGCTTTCTTT.

DNA for the CDR3: TGCAGTGCAACTCGCCGGGACAGGGGGGCTTATGGCTACACCTTC. It codes for CSATRRDRGAYGYTF. This chain connects TRBV20-1 to TRBJ1-2, with 11 positions matching TRBD1. Germline V gene data show CDR1 as DFQATT and CDR2 as SNEGSKA (reference sequence). V lost 6 bases and J lost 5; bases outside the gene matches: 11. This CDR3 spans 15 amino acids.

The rearrangement joins TRBV19 to TRBJ1-6; a weak D match, TRBD1 (5 bases). The CDR3 contains 14 residues. V lost 2 bases and J lost 9, with 11 bases in between. The germline CDR1 and CDR2 sequences are LNHDA and SQIVND (reference sequence). CDR3 loop: CASSITGSRSPLHF. In DNA, the CDR3 is TGTGCCAGTAGTATAACAGGAAGCCGTTCACCCCTCCACTTT.

This sequence joins TRBV6-1 and TRBJ2-7; 8 nucleotides match TRBD2. Per germline, CDR1 MNHNS and CDR2 SASEGT. The ends lost 0 bases at V and 3 bases at J; junction bases unmatched: 4. This CDR3 has 15 residues. The DNA for the CDR3 is TGTGCCAGCAGTGAAGCCCGGACTAGCCTCTACGAGCAGTACTTC. Its translation is CASSEARTSLYEQYF.

The chain carries TRBV6-5 and TRBJ1-6; 7 positions match TRBD1. The germline V gene has CDR1 MNHEY and CDR2 SVGAGI. This CDR3 region has 15 residues. J gave up 10 bases and V 0 bases, and 6 bases lay outside the gene matches. CDR3 in amino acids: CASSYSAGGSSPLHF. The CDR3, as DNA: TGTGCCAGCAGTTACTCTGCAGGGGGAAGCTCACCCCTCCACTTT.

This clonotype occurred a few times. The V and J genes are TRBV3-1 and TRBJ2-5; D gene ambiguous. CDR3 length equals 15 residues. Trimming took off 0 bases at V and 1 base at J, with 9 bases between the two ends. Germline values: CDR1 LGHDT, CDR2 YNNKEL (reference sequence). The chain's CDR3 is CASSQDRPSQETQYF. CDR3 bases: TGTGCCAGCAGCCAAGATCGGCCCTCCCAAGAGACCCAGTACTTC.

This clonotype was observed a handful of times. CDR3 region: CASSPRTPGLAVAKNIQYF. Written as DNA, the CDR3 is TGTGCCAGCAGCCCAAGGACCCCCGGACTAGCGGTAGCCAAAAACATTCAGTACTTC. The chain has TRBV11-2 and TRBJ2-4; 10 positions match TRBD2. J lost 0 bases, V lost 5 bases, and 13 bases had no gene match. The germline CDR1 and CDR2 sequences are SGHAT and FQNNGV. This CDR3 has 19 residues.

V and J are TRBV5-1 and TRBJ1-1; D unresolved. The CDR3 runs 14 residues. V shed 0 bases and J shed 0 bases, with 6 bases lying between them. Germline V CDR1 and CDR2: SGHRS, YFSETQ. Here the CDR3 reads CASSLGLMNTEAFF. The DNA for the CDR3 is TGCGCCAGCAGCTTGGGTCTAATGAACACTGAAGCTTTCTTT.